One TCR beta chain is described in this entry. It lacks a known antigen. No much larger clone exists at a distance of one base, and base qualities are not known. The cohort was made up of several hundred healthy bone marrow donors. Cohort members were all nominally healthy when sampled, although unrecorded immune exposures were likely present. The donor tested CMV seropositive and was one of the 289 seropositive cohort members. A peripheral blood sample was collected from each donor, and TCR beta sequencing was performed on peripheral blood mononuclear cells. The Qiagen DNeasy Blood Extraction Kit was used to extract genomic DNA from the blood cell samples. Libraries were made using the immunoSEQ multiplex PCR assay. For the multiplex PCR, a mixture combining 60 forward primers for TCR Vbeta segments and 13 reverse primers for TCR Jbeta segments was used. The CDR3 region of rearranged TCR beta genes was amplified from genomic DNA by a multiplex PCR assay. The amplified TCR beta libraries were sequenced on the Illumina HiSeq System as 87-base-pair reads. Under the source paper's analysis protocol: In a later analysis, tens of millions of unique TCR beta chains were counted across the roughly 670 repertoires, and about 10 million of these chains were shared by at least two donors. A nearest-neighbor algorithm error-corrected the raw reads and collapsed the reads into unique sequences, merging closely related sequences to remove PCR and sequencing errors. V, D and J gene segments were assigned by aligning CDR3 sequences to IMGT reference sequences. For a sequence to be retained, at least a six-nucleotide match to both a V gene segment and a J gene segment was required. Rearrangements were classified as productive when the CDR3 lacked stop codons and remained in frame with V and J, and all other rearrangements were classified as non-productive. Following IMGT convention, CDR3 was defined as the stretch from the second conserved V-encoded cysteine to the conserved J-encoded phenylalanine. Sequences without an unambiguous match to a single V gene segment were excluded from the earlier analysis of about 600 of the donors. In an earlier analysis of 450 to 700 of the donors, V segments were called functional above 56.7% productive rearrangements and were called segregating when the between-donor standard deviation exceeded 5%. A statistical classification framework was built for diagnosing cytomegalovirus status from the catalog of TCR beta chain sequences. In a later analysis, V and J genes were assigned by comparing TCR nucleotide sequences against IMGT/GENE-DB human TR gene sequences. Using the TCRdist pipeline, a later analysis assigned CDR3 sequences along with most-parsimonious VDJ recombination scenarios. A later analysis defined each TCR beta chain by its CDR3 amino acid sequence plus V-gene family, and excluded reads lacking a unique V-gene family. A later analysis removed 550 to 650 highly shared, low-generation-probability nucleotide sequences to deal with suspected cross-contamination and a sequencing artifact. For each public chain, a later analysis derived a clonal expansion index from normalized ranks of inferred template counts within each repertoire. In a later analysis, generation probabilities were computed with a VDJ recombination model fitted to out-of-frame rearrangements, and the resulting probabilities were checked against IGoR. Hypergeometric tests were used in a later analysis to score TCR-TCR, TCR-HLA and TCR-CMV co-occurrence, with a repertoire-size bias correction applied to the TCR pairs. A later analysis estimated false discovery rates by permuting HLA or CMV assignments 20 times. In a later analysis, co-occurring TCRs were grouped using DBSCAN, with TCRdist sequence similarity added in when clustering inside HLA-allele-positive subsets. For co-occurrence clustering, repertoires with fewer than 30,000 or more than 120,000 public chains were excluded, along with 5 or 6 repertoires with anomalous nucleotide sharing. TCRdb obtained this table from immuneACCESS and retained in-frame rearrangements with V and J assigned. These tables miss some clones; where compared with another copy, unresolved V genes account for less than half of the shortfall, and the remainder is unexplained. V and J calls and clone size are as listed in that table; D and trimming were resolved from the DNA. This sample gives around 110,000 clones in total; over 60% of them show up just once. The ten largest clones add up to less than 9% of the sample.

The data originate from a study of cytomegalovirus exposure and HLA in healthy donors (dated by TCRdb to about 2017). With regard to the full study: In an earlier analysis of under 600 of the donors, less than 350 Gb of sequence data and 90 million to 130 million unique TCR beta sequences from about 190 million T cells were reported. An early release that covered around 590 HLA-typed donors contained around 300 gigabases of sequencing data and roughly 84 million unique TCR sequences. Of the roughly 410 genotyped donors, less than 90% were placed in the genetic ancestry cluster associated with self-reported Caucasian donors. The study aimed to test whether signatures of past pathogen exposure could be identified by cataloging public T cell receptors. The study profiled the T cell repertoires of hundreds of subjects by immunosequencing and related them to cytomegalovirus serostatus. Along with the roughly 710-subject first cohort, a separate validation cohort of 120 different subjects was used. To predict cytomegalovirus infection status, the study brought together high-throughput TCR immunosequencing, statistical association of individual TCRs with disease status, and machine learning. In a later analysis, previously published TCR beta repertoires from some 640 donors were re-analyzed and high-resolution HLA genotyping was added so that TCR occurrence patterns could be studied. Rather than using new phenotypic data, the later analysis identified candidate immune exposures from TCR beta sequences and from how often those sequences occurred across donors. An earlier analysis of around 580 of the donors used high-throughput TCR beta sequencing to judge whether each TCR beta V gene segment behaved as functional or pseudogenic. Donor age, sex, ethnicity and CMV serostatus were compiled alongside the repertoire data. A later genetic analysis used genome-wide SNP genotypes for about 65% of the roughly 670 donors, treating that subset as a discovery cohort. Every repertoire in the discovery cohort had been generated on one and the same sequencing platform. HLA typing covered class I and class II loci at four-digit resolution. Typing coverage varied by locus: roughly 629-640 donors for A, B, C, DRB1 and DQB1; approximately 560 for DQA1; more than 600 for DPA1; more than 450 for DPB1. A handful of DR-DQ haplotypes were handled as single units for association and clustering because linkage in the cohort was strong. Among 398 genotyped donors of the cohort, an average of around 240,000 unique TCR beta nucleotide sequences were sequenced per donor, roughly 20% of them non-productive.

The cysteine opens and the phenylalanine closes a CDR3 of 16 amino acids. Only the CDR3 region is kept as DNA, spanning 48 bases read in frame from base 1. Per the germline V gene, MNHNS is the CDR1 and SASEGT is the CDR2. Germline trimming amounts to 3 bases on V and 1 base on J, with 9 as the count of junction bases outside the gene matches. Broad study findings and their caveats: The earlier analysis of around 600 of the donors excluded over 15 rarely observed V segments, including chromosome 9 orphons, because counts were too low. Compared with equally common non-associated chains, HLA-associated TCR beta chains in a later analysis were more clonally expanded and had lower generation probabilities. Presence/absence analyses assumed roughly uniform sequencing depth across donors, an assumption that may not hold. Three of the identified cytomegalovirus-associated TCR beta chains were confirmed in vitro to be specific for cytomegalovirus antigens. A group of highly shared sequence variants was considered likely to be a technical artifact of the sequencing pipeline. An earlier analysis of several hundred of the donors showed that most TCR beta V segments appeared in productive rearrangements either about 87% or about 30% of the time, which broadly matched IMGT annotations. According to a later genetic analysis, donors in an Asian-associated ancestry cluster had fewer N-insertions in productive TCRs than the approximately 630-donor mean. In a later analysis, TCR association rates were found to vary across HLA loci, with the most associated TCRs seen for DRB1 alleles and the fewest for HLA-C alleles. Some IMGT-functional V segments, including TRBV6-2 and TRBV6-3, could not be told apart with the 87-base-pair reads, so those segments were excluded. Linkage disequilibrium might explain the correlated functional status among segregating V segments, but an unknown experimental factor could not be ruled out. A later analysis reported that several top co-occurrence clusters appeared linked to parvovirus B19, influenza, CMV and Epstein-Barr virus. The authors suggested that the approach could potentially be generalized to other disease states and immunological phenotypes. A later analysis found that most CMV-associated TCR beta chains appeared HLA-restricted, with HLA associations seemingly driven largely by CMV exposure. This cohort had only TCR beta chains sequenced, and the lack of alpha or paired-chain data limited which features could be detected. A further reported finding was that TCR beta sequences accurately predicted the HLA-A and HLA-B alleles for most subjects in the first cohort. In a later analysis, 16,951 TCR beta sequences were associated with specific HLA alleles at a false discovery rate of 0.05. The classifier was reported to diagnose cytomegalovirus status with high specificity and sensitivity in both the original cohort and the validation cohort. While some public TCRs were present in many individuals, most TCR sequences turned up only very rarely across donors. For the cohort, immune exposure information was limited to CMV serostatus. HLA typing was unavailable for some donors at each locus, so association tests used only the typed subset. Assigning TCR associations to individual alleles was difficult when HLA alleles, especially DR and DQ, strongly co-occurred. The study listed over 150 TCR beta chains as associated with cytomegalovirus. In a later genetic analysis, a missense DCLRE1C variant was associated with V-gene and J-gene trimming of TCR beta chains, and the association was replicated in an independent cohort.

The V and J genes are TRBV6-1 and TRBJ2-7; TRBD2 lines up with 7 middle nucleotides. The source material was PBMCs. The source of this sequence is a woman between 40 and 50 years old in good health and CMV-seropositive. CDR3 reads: CASSDPERLASYEQYF. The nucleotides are TGTGCCAGCAGTGACCCTGAGAGACTAGCTTCCTACGAGCAGTACTTC.